These 25 T cell receptor beta chains were all obtained from the same sample, sequenced in a study of blood T cell repertoires in COVID-19. TCRdb's table, derived via immunoSEQ multiplex PCR, lists solely in-frame clones and lacks some. The repertoire holds more than 200,000 clones, with 70% to 85% as singletons. The sample consisted of peripheral blood. Receptors originate from a woman aged 40 to 50 who had recovered from COVID-19.

This chain connects TRBV5-1 to TRBJ1-3; D is uncertain. The CDR3 contains 14 residues. The ends were cut back, 2 bases at V and 0 bases at J, with 6 bases in the middle. Germline V CDR1 and CDR2: SGHRS, YFSETQ. The CDR3 region is CASSFGNSGNTIYF. CDR3 nucleotides: TGCGCCAGCAGCTTCGGGAACTCTGGAAACACCATATATTTT.

The chain combines TRBV6-5 with TRBJ2-7; 10 bases are a match to TRBD1. This CDR3 region has 15 residues. V lost 5 bases and J lost 6; bases outside the gene matches: 10. The V gene's germline CDR1 is MNHEY and CDR2 SVGAGI. For the CDR3, the DNA is TGTGCCAGCAGTCTAACCGACAGGGGGCGCAGCGAGCAGTACTTC. As protein: CASSLTDRGRSEQYF.

This clone was picked up a small number of times. This chain uses TRBV30 with TRBJ1-3; D call uncertain. Per the germline V gene, CDR1 is GTSNPN and CDR2 is SVGIG (reference sequence). The germline V and J ends were trimmed by 0 bases and 5 bases, with 11 bases remaining between them. This CDR3 spans 14 amino acids. The CDR3 bases are TGTGCCTGGAGTGTCTCCCCTCTTCGAAACACCATATATTTT. Its protein product is CAWSVSPLRNTIYF.

This chain links TRBV6-5 with TRBJ1-5; D remains ambiguous. Germline loops: CDR1 MNHEY, CDR2 SVGAGI. Trimming stripped 5 bases from V and 4 bases from J, with 9 bases between. The CDR3 is made up of 13 amino acids. The CDR3 protein is CASSPQTNQPQHF. The CDR3 DNA is TGTGCCAGCAGTCCCCAGACTAATCAGCCCCAGCATTTT.

This chain connects TRBV3-1 (or the pseudogene TRBV3-2) to TRBJ2-3, with 11 positions matching TRBD2. The CDR3 length is 18 residues. The junction had 11 bases not matched to a gene; V was cut back by 2 bases and J by 4 bases. Germline loops: CDR1 LGHDT, CDR2 YNNKEL (reference sequence). CDR3 region: CASSQTSGGSLGSDTQYF. CDR3 nucleotides: TGTGCCAGCAGCCAAACTAGCGGGGGTTCCCTTGGGTCAGATACGCAGTATTTT.

The chain combines TRBV28 with TRBJ1-2; no definite D call. CDR3 length equals 11 residues. V dropped 5 bases and J dropped 5 bases, with 6 bases sitting between them. Germline V gene sequence: CDR1 MDHEN, CDR2 SYDVKM. For the CDR3, the DNA is TGTGCCAGCAGTGGAGAGTATGGCTACACCTTC. Amino acids: CASSGEYGYTF.

V usage is TRBV3-1 (or the pseudogene TRBV3-2) and J usage is TRBJ2-5; TRBD2 agrees at 10 bases. Germline CDR1 is LGHDT and CDR2 is YNNKEL (reference sequence). CDR3 size: 16 residues. V was clipped by 2 bases and J by 5 bases; unmatched bases: 8. The CDR3 spells CASSQTPSGSPETQYF. The CDR3 nucleotides are TGTGCCAGCAGCCAAACTCCTAGCGGGAGCCCGGAGACCCAGTACTTC.

This sequence joins TRBV7-2 and TRBJ2-7, with a weak D call TRBD1 (5 bases). CDR3 length equals 15 residues. Per the germline V gene, CDR1 is SGHTA and CDR2 is FQGNSA. V shed 1 base and J shed 2 bases, with 12 bases lying between them. The CDR3 sequence is CASSLGQSSAYEQYF. Written as DNA, the CDR3 is TGTGCCAGCAGCTTAGGACAGAGTTCTGCCTACGAGCAGTACTTC.

The chain uses TRBV3-1 (or the pseudogene TRBV3-2) and TRBJ2-5, with D perhaps matching TRBD2 (5 bases). V was trimmed by 1 base and J by 2 bases, leaving 5 bases between them. The CDR3 is made up of 13 amino acids. Germline CDR1 reads LGHDT; CDR2 reads YNNKEL (reference sequence). The CDR3 sequence: CASSQGTQETQYF. The CDR3 DNA is TGTGCCAGCAGCCAAGGGACTCAAGAGACCCAGTACTTC.

The chain employs TRBV4-3 and TRBJ1-1; a weak D match, TRBD1 (5 bases). Per germline, CDR1 LGHNA and CDR2 YSLEER. Between the trimmed V and J ends, which lost 0 bases and 5 bases, there was a span of 16 bases. The CDR3 consists of 16 residues. Here the CDR3 reads CASSQDSGQGWTEAFF. The CDR3 DNA reads TGCGCCAGCAGCCAAGATTCTGGGCAGGGCTGGACTGAAGCTTTCTTT.

V is TRBV5-1 and J is TRBJ2-1, with 8 bases identical to TRBD2. The V gene's germline CDR1 is SGHRS and CDR2 YFSETQ. The CDR3 consists of 15 residues. V trimming: 3 bases; J trimming: 1 base; junction bases outside the gene matches: 3. The CDR3 reads CASSSSGGSYNEQFF. Written as DNA, the CDR3 is TGCGCCAGCAGCTCGAGCGGGGGATCCTACAATGAGCAGTTCTTC.

The genes are TRBV30 and TRBJ2-5; 16 nucleotides match TRBD2. V shed 3 bases and J 3 bases; nucleotides not matched to a gene: 4. The CDR3 has 16 residues. Per the germline V gene, CDR1 is GTSNPN and CDR2 is SVGIG (reference sequence). The CDR3 coding sequence is TGTGCCTGGAGCTCTGGGACTAGCGGGGGGGAAGAGACCCAGTACTTC. This codes for CAWSSGTSGGEETQYF.

This chain uses TRBV11-2 with TRBJ2-1; D is unclear. Germline-derived CDR1 and CDR2 are SGHAT and FQNNGV. This CDR3 region has 12 residues. V lost 2 bases and J 6 bases, leaving 5 bases between the germline ends. The CDR3 DNA follows: TGTGCCAGCAGCTTACTAGGCAATGAGCAGTTCTTC. This sequence encodes CASSLLGNEQFF.

This chain uses TRBV6-2 or TRBV6-3 with TRBJ2-5; 15 positions match TRBD2. Germline V CDR1 and CDR2: MNHEY, SVGEGT. CDR3 length: 15 residues. Losses at the gene ends were 4 bases for V and 4 bases for J; bases not matched to a gene: 1. CDR3 residues: CASSWTSGGAETQYF. The CDR3, as DNA: TGTGCCAGCAGTTGGACTAGCGGGGGGGCAGAGACCCAGTACTTC.

This chain connects TRBV5-1 to TRBJ1-3; a possible D gene is TRBD1 (5 bases). The V gene's germline CDR1 is SGHRS and CDR2 YFSETQ. The CDR3 runs to 15 residues. The V end was cut by 0 bases, the J end by 1 base, with 8 bases between. This CDR3 reads CASSLADRSGNTIYF. In DNA, the CDR3 is TGCGCCAGCAGCTTGGCCGACAGATCTGGAAACACCATATATTTT.

For the CDR3, the DNA is TGTGCCATTGCTTCCGACAGGGATCAGCCCCAGCATTTT. Amino acid sequence: CAIASDRDQPQHF. The rearrangement links TRBV10-3 to TRBJ1-5, with 7 bases fitting TRBD1. J was trimmed by 5 bases and V by 9 bases; bases with no gene match: 7. This CDR3 has 13 amino acids. Germline CDR1 and CDR2: ENHRY and SYGVKD.

The rearrangement uses TRBV7-2 and TRBJ2-2; the match to TRBD1 covers 9 bases. V shed 2 bases, J shed 6 bases, and the junction held 7 bases outside the gene matches. Germline V CDR1 and CDR2: SGHTA, FQGNSA. CDR3 size: 16 residues. The CDR3 sequence: CASSLTGGASAGELFF. CDR3 bases: TGTGCCAGCAGCTTAACAGGGGGCGCGTCGGCCGGGGAGCTGTTTTTT.

The chain links TRBV7-2 to TRBJ1-5, with 10 bases fitting TRBD1. Germline V gives CDR1 SGHTA, CDR2 FQGNSA. CDR3 length: 16 amino acids. V was pared by 5 bases and J by 7 bases, with 11 bases of the junction left unmatched. CDR3 in DNA: TGTGCCAGCAGCGCCTTGGGGGACAGGGGAAGGCAGCCCCAGCATTTT. Amino acid sequence: CASSALGDRGRQPQHF.

This clone has a single count. This chain joins TRBV2 and TRBJ2-1, with D unresolved. There are 13 residues in the CDR3. Germline values: CDR1 SNHLY, CDR2 FYNNEI. V was trimmed by 8 bases and J by 0 bases, leaving 8 bases between them. The DNA for the CDR3 is TGTGCCAGCGCGATGAGCTCCTACAATGAGCAGTTCTTC. Protein product: CASAMSSYNEQFF.

The chain employs TRBV9 and TRBJ2-1, with a weak D call TRBD2 (6 bases). Between the trimmed V and J ends, which lost 0 bases and 3 bases, there was a span of 10 bases. CDR1 is SGDLS and CDR2 is YYNGEE in the germline V gene. CDR3 length equals 15 residues. CDR3 sequence: CASSVEAGNYNEQFF. CDR3 nucleotide sequence: TGTGCCAGCAGCGTAGAGGCGGGAAACTACAATGAGCAGTTCTTC.

This clone was detected once. This sequence joins TRBV30 and TRBJ2-3; D not certain. V gave up 2 bases and J gave up 0 bases, with 3 bases separating them. The CDR3 contains 12 residues. From germline, CDR1 is GTSNPN and CDR2 SVGIG (reference sequence). CDR3 in DNA: TGTGCCTGGAGTCAAAGCACAGATACGCAGTATTTT. As protein: CAWSQSTDTQYF.

This sequence joins TRBV19 and TRBJ1-2; 9 positions agree with TRBD1. The germline gives CDR1 LNHDA, CDR2 SQIVND (reference sequence). CDR3 length: 14 amino acids. The trim removed 8 bases at V and 7 bases at J, leaving 11 bases unmatched. This chain's CDR3 is CASSFTGGVFGYTF. The DNA for the CDR3 is TGTGCCAGTTCTTTCACAGGGGGCGTATTTGGCTACACCTTC.

The chain carries TRBV9 and TRBJ2-2; 8 nucleotides match TRBD1. This CDR3 spans 14 amino acids. V lost 3 bases, J lost 4 bases, and 2 bases stayed unmatched. Germline V gives CDR1 SGDLS, CDR2 YYNGEE. CDR3 bases: TGTGCCAGCAGCGCGGACAGGGCCACCGGGGAGCTGTTTTTT. Protein sequence: CASSADRATGELFF.

This rearrangement joins TRBV4-1 to TRBJ1-1; D gene unclear. Germline V CDR1 and CDR2: MGHRA, YSYEKL. This CDR3 has 17 residues. V lost 1 base and J 1 base, leaving 16 bases between the germline ends. The CDR3, as DNA: TGCGCCAGCAGCCAAGTATATATGGTGGAGAGGAACACTGAAGCTTTCTTT. As protein: CASSQVYMVERNTEAFF.

V usage is TRBV18 and J usage is TRBJ1-4; D gene unclear. Trimming stripped 6 bases from V and 6 bases from J, with 8 bases between. Germline CDR1 and CDR2: KGHSH and LQKENI. The CDR3 is 12 amino acids. The CDR3 DNA reads TGTGCCAGCTCTGCCCCGGATGAAAAACTGTTTTTT. Protein sequence: CASSAPDEKLFF.